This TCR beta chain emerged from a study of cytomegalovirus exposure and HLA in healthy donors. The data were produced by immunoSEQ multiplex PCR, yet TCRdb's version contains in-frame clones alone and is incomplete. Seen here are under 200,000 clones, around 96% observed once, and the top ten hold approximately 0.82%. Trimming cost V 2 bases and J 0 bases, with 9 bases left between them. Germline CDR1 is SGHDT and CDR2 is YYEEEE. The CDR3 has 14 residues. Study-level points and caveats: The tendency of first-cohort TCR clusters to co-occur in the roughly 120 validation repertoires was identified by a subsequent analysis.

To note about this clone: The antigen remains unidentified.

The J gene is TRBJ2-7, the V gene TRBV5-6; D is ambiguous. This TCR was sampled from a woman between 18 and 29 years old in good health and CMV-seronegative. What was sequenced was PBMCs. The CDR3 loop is CASSFFPSSYEQYF. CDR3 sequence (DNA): TGTGCCAGCAGCTTCTTTCCCAGCTCCTACGAGCAGTACTTC.